These 32 T cell receptor beta chains were all obtained from the same sample, sequenced in a study of early T cells in non-severe SARS-CoV-2 infection. TCRdb passed the 5' RACE reads through MiXCR, listing each CDR3 protein once. The sample holds 75,000 to 100,000 distinct CDR3 sequences, 11% to 15% seen once. The sample comprised whole blood. The source is an adult who was a healthcare worker with PCR-confirmed SARS-CoV-2 infection or an uninfected control (not recorded which).

This chain joins TRBV7-9 and TRBJ1-1; no clear D gene. Trimming took 5 bases from V and 7 from J, leaving 11 bases between them. Germline values: CDR1 SEHNR, CDR2 FQNEAQ (reference sequence). This CDR3 is built from 12 residues. In nucleotides, the CDR3 is TGTGCCAGCAGCCCCCCGGTGGGTGAAGCTTTCTTT. This gives the protein CASSPPVGEAFF.

This clonotype was counted a few times. This rearrangement joins TRBV12-3 or TRBV12-4 to TRBJ2-2, with a tentative D call TRBD1 (6 bases). The V end was cut by 6 bases, the J end by 5 bases, with 13 bases between. The CDR3 contains 14 residues. The CDR3 protein is CASSSGTRTGELFF. CDR3 coding DNA: TGTGCCAGCAGCTCCGGGACAAGGACCGGGGAGCTGTTTTTT.

This clonotype is classed as medium-sized. CDR3 DNA: TGTGCCAGCAGCTTGAACGGAAGGTTTAGCACAGATACGCAGTATTTT. Protein sequence: CASSLNGRFSTDTQYF. This chain connects TRBV7-2 to TRBJ2-3; D remains unclear. Germline V gives CDR1 SGHTA, CDR2 FQGNSA. The germline V and J ends were trimmed by 3 bases and 0 bases, with 13 bases remaining between them. This CDR3 region has 16 residues.

This clonotype came up a few times. Written as DNA, the CDR3 is TGTGCCAGCGCGCCCTGGGGCACAGATACGCAGTATTTT. It translates to CASAPWGTDTQYF. This chain links TRBV7-2 with TRBJ2-3, with D hard to call. The CDR3 length is 13 residues. Trimming removed 8 bases at V and 1 base at J, with 10 bases between. Germline V gene data show CDR1 as SGHTA and CDR2 as FQGNSA.

Comment on this clonotype: Compared with germline, one end of the junction differs, possibly owing to a read error. The chain combines TRBV29-1 with TRBJ1-1; D gene ambiguous. Germline V gene sequence: CDR1 SQVTM, CDR2 ANQGSEA. This CDR3 has 12 amino acids. The CDR3 region is CSVGTGNTGAFF. The CDR3 nucleotides read TGCAGCGTTGGGACGGGGAACACTGGAGCTTTCTTT.

In this sample, this clonotype turned up a few times. The chain has TRBV2 and TRBJ1-1; D call uncertain. CDR3 length: 13 amino acids. Germline lookup yields CDR1 SNHLY and CDR2 FYNNEI. Deletions cut 9 bases from V and 0 bases from J, with 11 bases between. The CDR3 coding sequence is TGTGCCAGTCGTACTTTCTTGAACACTGAAGCTTTCTTT. It translates to CASRTFLNTEAFF.

This clonotype was observed a few times. This chain connects TRBV29-1 to TRBJ2-7; D is ambiguous. The CDR3 is 11 amino acids. Germline CDR1 SQVTM, CDR2 ANQGSEA. The V and J ends lost 6 bases and 11 bases respectively, with 17 bases between them. This CDR3 reads CSVLDPGGKYF. CDR3 nucleotide sequence: TGCAGCGTGCTCGATCCCGGCGGCAAGTACTTC.

The chain couples TRBV2 to TRBJ1-1; the match to TRBD1 covers 11 bases. The CDR3 has 12 residues. Trimming at V came to 8 bases and at J to 8 bases, leaving 4 bases not matched to a gene. Germline assignment: CDR1 SNHLY and CDR2 FYNNEI. CDR3 bases: TGTGCCAGCGGAGGGACAGGGGGAGAAGCTTTCTTT. It specifies CASGGTGGEAFF.

CDR3 sequence reads: CASSLFNRVADTQYF. In DNA form, the CDR3 reads TGTGCCAGCAGCTTATTTAACAGGGTCGCAGATACGCAGTATTTT. The chain joins TRBV11-2 to TRBJ2-3, with a tentative D call TRBD1 (6 bases). This CDR3 region has 15 residues. Trimming shortened V by 2 bases and J by 4 bases, and 13 bases separated the two germline ends. Germline values: CDR1 SGHAT, CDR2 FQNNGV.

This clonotype has a handful of counts. The rearrangement links TRBV5-5 to TRBJ1-5; 8 positions agree with TRBD1. CDR3 length equals 14 residues. V was clipped by 4 bases and J by 5 bases; unmatched bases: 5. Germline values: CDR1 SGHKS, CDR2 YYEKEE (reference sequence). The CDR3 protein is CASSRTGSDQPQHF. Written as DNA, the CDR3 is TGTGCCAGCAGCAGGACAGGGAGTGATCAGCCCCAGCATTTT.

The chain combines TRBV5-1 with TRBJ2-5; D uncertain. Germline lookup yields CDR1 SGHRS and CDR2 YFSETQ. The V and J ends lost 0 bases and 4 bases respectively, with 10 bases between them. The length of the CDR3 is 14 residues. CDR3 sequence: CASSLEAGRETQYF. CDR3 bases: TGCGCCAGCAGCTTGGAAGCAGGACGAGAGACCCAGTACTTC.

The chain joins TRBV4-2 to TRBJ2-2; 12 positions agree with TRBD2. The CDR3 length is 16 residues. V lost 1 base to trimming and J lost 6 bases; unmatched junction nucleotides: 3. Per the germline V gene, CDR1 is LGHNA and CDR2 is YNFKEQ. The CDR3 spells CASSQATSGGPGELFF. DNA for the CDR3: TGTGCCAGCAGCCAAGCGACTAGCGGGGGCCCCGGGGAGCTGTTTTTT.

The gene calls are TRBV6-4 and TRBJ1-6; D remains unclear. CDR1 is MRHNA and CDR2 is SNTAGT in the germline V gene. V dropped 5 bases and J dropped 8 bases, with 13 bases sitting between them. The CDR3 contains 14 residues. CDR3 loop: CASSPDGRDSPLHF. The CDR3 DNA reads as TGTGCCAGCAGTCCGGACGGGAGGGATTCACCCCTCCACTTT.

This clonotype appeared a few times. This CDR3 is CASSYSRAGGVGTDTQYF. In DNA form, the CDR3 reads TGTGCCAGCAGTTACTCGAGGGCAGGGGGCGTCGGCACAGATACGCAGTATTTT. V is TRBV6-6 and J is TRBJ2-3; 8 bases are shared with TRBD1. The CDR3 is 18 residues long. With V trimmed by 0 bases and J by 1 base, 9 bases remained unmatched. Per germline, CDR1 MNHNY and CDR2 SVGAGI (reference sequence).

This clonotype was seen a few times. V and J are TRBV5-1 and TRBJ2-1; weak D call: TRBD2 (6 bases). Germline V gene sequence: CDR1 SGHRS, CDR2 YFSETQ. Between the trimmed V and J ends, which lost 0 bases and 5 bases, there was a span of 12 bases. The CDR3 loop spans 15 amino acids. The CDR3 is CASSLGPSDHNEQFF. Written as DNA, the CDR3 is TGCGCCAGCAGCTTGGGCCCTAGCGACCACAATGAGCAGTTCTTC.

The chain employs TRBV28 and TRBJ1-2; a possible D gene is TRBD1 (6 bases). Germline values: CDR1 MDHEN, CDR2 SYDVKM. The CDR3 totals 13 residues. V was pared by 6 bases and J by 3 bases, with 11 bases between. The CDR3 DNA reads TGTGCCAGCAGAGGACAGTCCTACTATGGCTACACCTTC. It translates to CASRGQSYYGYTF.

This clonotype has just a few counts. The V gene is TRBV20-1, the J gene TRBJ2-3; D might be TRBD1 (5 bases). V lost 4 bases, J lost 5 bases, and 10 bases lay in between. This CDR3 region has 12 residues. Germline V gene data show CDR1 as DFQATT and CDR2 as SNEGSKA (reference sequence). Written as DNA, the CDR3 is TGCAGTGCTACTGGGCAGGGAGATACGCAGTATTTT. This translates into CSATGQGDTQYF.

V and J are TRBV6-1 and TRBJ1-3; unclear D gene. This CDR3 region has 13 residues. V shed 3 bases and J shed 8 bases, with 11 bases lying between them. Germline V gene data show CDR1 as MNHNS and CDR2 as SASEGT. This chain's CDR3 is CASSEGLGYTIYF. Here the CDR3 DNA reads TGTGCCAGCAGTGAGGGGTTGGGGTACACCATATATTTT.

Sample share makes this clonotype medium-sized. V and J are TRBV29-1 and TRBJ1-1; weak D call: TRBD1 (5 bases). CDR1 is SQVTM and CDR2 is ANQGSEA in the germline V gene. V lost 5 bases to trimming and J lost 4 bases, with 11 bases between them. The CDR3 extends over 12 amino acids. This CDR3 is CSVRQGSTEAFF. In DNA form, the CDR3 reads TGCAGCGTTAGGCAGGGAAGCACTGAAGCTTTCTTT.

This clonotype was picked up a small number of times. The rearrangement uses TRBV29-1 and TRBJ1-1; D gene ambiguous. Germline V gene lookup returns CDR1 SQVTM and CDR2 ANQGSEA. This CDR3 is 13 amino acids long. The germline V and J ends were trimmed by 2 bases and 4 bases, with 11 bases remaining between them. The CDR3 bases are TGCAGCGTTGAACCTTTGACGGGCACTGAAGCTTTCTTT. This codes for CSVEPLTGTEAFF.

This clonotype is medium-sized by share. The chain links TRBV7-2 to TRBJ2-3; 10 bases agree with TRBD2. The trim removed 0 bases at V and 7 bases at J, leaving 7 bases unmatched. The germline V gene has CDR1 SGHTA and CDR2 FQGNSA. The CDR3 totals 16 residues. This CDR3 reads CASSLAHLAGVNTQYF. The DNA of the CDR3 is TGTGCCAGCAGCTTAGCGCATCTAGCGGGGGTAAATACGCAGTATTTT.

This clonotype was detected only once. V is TRBV12-5 and J is TRBJ1-6; 9 bases match TRBD1. CDR3 length equals 15 residues. Germline V gene lookup returns CDR1 LGHNT and CDR2 FRNRAP. Unmatched junction bases numbered 5, after V lost 4 bases and J lost 7 bases. The CDR3 is CASGSTGGANSPLHF. In nucleotides, the CDR3 is TGTGCTAGTGGTTCTACAGGGGGCGCGAATTCACCCCTCCACTTT.

This clonotype has just a few counts. The chain has TRBV29-1 and TRBJ2-7; 8 bases align to TRBD2. Germline lookup yields CDR1 SQVTM and CDR2 ANQGSEA. This CDR3 has 15 residues. V shed 6 bases, J shed 1 base, and the junction held 11 bases outside the gene matches. The CDR3 DNA is TGCAGCGTGCTTCCGGGGGGGCCCCTTTCCTACGAGCAGTACTTC. This sequence encodes CSVLPGGPLSYEQYF.

A few counts support this clonotype. The CDR3 loop is CSVVRSQYGYTF. The CDR3 bases are TGCAGCGTTGTCCGGTCACAGTATGGCTACACCTTC. The V and J genes are TRBV29-1 and TRBJ1-2; D remains unclear. This CDR3 is built from 12 residues. CDR1 is SQVTM, CDR2 ANQGSEA, per germline. Trimming stripped 4 bases from V and 5 bases from J, with 11 bases between.

This clonotype was seen ten or more times. The rearrangement uses TRBV6-1 and TRBJ2-1; possibly TRBD2 for D (6 bases). CDR3 length: 15 amino acids. CDR1 and CDR2 (germline): MNHNS, SASEGT. Trimming stripped 6 bases from V and 4 bases from J, with 16 bases between. For the CDR3, the DNA is TGTGCCAGCAGGGAGTGGGGGGATGCGTACAATGAGCAGTTCTTC. This sequence encodes CASREWGDAYNEQFF.

This clonotype was observed at least ten times. The chain is built from TRBV6-1 and TRBJ1-5, with no clear D. The CDR3 totals 15 residues. V lost 1 base to trimming and J lost 5 bases, with 12 bases between them. Germline V gives CDR1 MNHNS, CDR2 SASEGT. The CDR3 bases are TGTGCCAGCAGTGAAGGTAGGGCAGGCGATCAGCCCCAGCATTTT. Its translation: CASSEGRAGDQPQHF.

The chain carries TRBV28 and TRBJ1-5; D is unresolved. V dropped 6 bases and J dropped 4 bases, with 10 bases sitting between them. The CDR3 is 13 residues long. Germline CDR1 is MDHEN and CDR2 is SYDVKM. The CDR3 loop reads CASSRLSNQPQHF. For the CDR3, the DNA is TGTGCCAGCAGCAGACTTTCAAATCAGCCCCAGCATTTT.

The CDR3 DNA sequence: TGTGCCTGGGGTCTCCGCGTCGGGGAGCTGTTTTTT. This gives the protein CAWGLRVGELFF. The chain has TRBV30 and TRBJ2-2; D is unclear. The germline CDR1 and CDR2 sequences are GTSNPN and SVGIG (reference sequence). CDR3 size: 12 residues. Between the trimmed V and J ends, which lost 5 bases and 7 bases, there was a span of 11 bases.

The rearrangement joins TRBV28 to TRBJ2-4; a weak D match, TRBD1 (6 bases). The germline V and J ends were trimmed by 5 bases and 6 bases, with 14 bases remaining between them. The CDR3 contains 14 residues. The germline V gene encodes CDR1 MDHEN and CDR2 SYDVKM. The CDR3 bases are TGTGCCAGCAGTACACAGGGATTGAGAAACATTCAGTACTTC. This translates into CASSTQGLRNIQYF.

This CDR3 is CASSLAKVGSQETQYF. In DNA, the CDR3 is TGTGCCAGTAGTCTAGCTAAGGTGGGGAGCCAAGAGACCCAGTACTTC. The V and J genes are TRBV19 and TRBJ2-5; a possible D gene is TRBD2 (5 bases). The germline V gene encodes CDR1 LNHDA and CDR2 SQIVND (reference sequence). Trimming took 5 bases from V and 1 from J, leaving 17 bases between them. The CDR3 contains 16 residues.

The V call is TRBV28, the J call TRBJ2-1, with no clear D. There are 12 residues in the CDR3. The V end lost 3 bases, the J end lost 6 bases, and 6 bases lay between the germline ends. Germline V gene data show CDR1 as MDHEN and CDR2 as SYDVKM. The CDR3 nucleotides are TGTGCCAGCAGTTTGGCCCGCAATGAGCAGTTCTTC. Translation: CASSLARNEQFF.

This clonotype was counted between two and nine times. The rearrangement uses TRBV20-1 and TRBJ1-2; maybe TRBD1 (6 bases). The germline V gene has CDR1 DFQATT and CDR2 SNEGSKA (reference sequence). With 3 bases removed from V and 5 bases from J, the gap between germline ends came to 13 bases. This CDR3 is built from 13 residues. The CDR3 loop reads CSASTGPWYGYTF. CDR3 DNA: TGCAGTGCTAGTACAGGGCCCTGGTATGGCTACACCTTC.